What follows are 23 T cell receptor beta chains derived from one specimen sequenced in a study of cytomegalovirus exposure and HLA in healthy donors. Both 60 Vbeta primers and 13 Jbeta primers went into the PCR. The method was immunoSEQ multiplex PCR; TCRdb's version includes in-frame clones alone and lacks a portion of them. The sample comprises some 160,000 clones, 75% to 90% of which are singletons, and roughly 6.3% rests with the top ten. Sequenced input: PBMCs. The receptors stem from a male donor in good health and CMV-seropositive.

The J gene is TRBJ2-5, the V gene TRBV11-3; 9 bases agree with TRBD2. The V gene's germline CDR1 is SGHNT and CDR2 YENEEA. J was trimmed by 0 bases and V by 6 bases; bases with no gene match: 5. This CDR3 has 15 amino acids. In DNA form, the CDR3 reads TGTGCCAGCAGGGTGTTAGCGGGAGACCAAGAGACCCAGTACTTC. Amino acid sequence: CASRVLAGDQETQYF.

The V and J genes are TRBV5-1 and TRBJ1-3, with D unclear. V lost 2 bases, J lost 0 bases, and 3 bases lay in between. The germline V gene has CDR1 SGHRS and CDR2 YFSETQ. The CDR3 has 13 amino acids. CDR3 amino acids: CASSFNSGNTIYF. The CDR3, as DNA: TGCGCCAGCAGCTTCAACTCTGGAAACACCATATATTTT.

This sequence joins TRBV7-9 and TRBJ1-1; D not resolved. This CDR3 comprises 13 residues. The V gene lost 5 bases and the J gene lost 4 bases, with 11 bases spanning the gap. Looked up from germline, CDR1 is SEHNR and CDR2 is FQNEAQ (reference sequence). DNA of the CDR3: TGTGCCAGCAGCGGCGGGGTGGGCACTGAAGCTTTCTTT. Protein sequence: CASSGGVGTEAFF. Filled out from reference TRBV7-9 and TRBJ1-1, the complete variable domain reads DTGVSQNPRHKITKRGQNVTFRCDPISEHNRLYWYRQTLGQGPEFLTYFQNEAQLEKSRLLSDRFSAERPKGSFSTLEIQRTEQGDSAMYLCASSGGVGTEAFFGQGTRLTVV.

The chain recombines TRBV5-4 with TRBJ2-1, with TRBD2 matching 12 bases. CDR1 and CDR2 from the germline V gene are SGHNT and YYREEE (reference sequence). V lost 3 bases to trimming and J lost 8 bases; unmatched junction nucleotides: 6. The CDR3 spans 15 residues. The chain's CDR3 is CASSSTSGSSYEQFF. The CDR3, as DNA: TGTGCCAGCAGCTCGACTAGCGGGAGTTCGTATGAGCAGTTCTTC.

The V and J genes are TRBV29-1 and TRBJ2-7; perhaps TRBD2 as D (5 bases). Trimming cost V 7 bases and J 0 bases, with 13 bases left between them. Germline values: CDR1 SQVTM, CDR2 ANQGSEA. The CDR3 contains 13 residues. CDR3 sequence: CSALWTDSYEQYF. The DNA of the CDR3 is TGCAGCGCCCTTTGGACTGACTCCTACGAGCAGTACTTC.

The chain is built from TRBV7-2 and TRBJ2-5; 13 bases agree with TRBD2. The J call may be mistaken, given a closer DNA end match to TRBJ2-7. Germline loops: CDR1 SGHTA, CDR2 FQGNSA. The CDR3 covers 14 residues. For the CDR3, the DNA is TGTGCCAGCAGCTCGGGACTAGCGGGAACCGAGCAGTACTTC. Translating it yields CASSSGLAGTEQYF.

The CDR3 DNA follows: TGTGCCAGCTCAACATCTGACGGGAGGAGGTGGCAGTTCTTC. This sequence encodes CASSTSDGRRWQFF. The rearrangement links TRBV18 to TRBJ2-1, with TRBD2 identical over 7 bases. Germline lookup yields CDR1 KGHSH and CDR2 LQKENI. Unmatched junction bases numbered 13, after V lost 5 bases and J lost 12 bases. The length of the CDR3 is 14 residues.

This clone came up a few times. The rearrangement joins TRBV28 to TRBJ1-2; a weak D match, TRBD1 (6 bases). Germline V gene sequence: CDR1 MDHEN, CDR2 SYDVKM. V shed 7 bases and J shed 7 bases, with 16 bases lying between them. The CDR3 has 13 amino acids. The CDR3 sequence is CASILRGAAGYTF. The CDR3 bases are TGTGCCAGCATCTTACGGGGGGCGGCTGGCTACACCTTC.

V usage is TRBV19 and J usage is TRBJ2-3; D is possibly TRBD1 (5 bases). The germline V gene encodes CDR1 LNHDA and CDR2 SQIVND (reference sequence). CDR3 length: 13 residues. Trimming removed 1 base from V and 5 bases from J, with 7 bases in between. The CDR3 loop reads CASSIAQGDTQYF. In DNA form, the CDR3 reads TGTGCCAGTAGTATAGCCCAGGGAGATACGCAGTATTTT.

This clone appeared a few times. V gene TRBV19 combines with J gene TRBJ1-5; no firm D call. Deletions cut 7 bases from V and 2 bases from J, with 6 bases between. The CDR3 spans 12 residues. Germline CDR1 LNHDA, CDR2 SQIVND (reference sequence). The CDR3 is CASKSGNQPQHF. The CDR3 DNA sequence: TGTGCCAGTAAGTCGGGCAATCAGCCCCAGCATTTT.

As concerns this clone: Other nucleotide sequences in the sample specify the same CDR3. The gene calls are TRBV5-1 and TRBJ2-5, with a tentative D call TRBD1 (6 bases). V gave up 4 bases and J gave up 5 bases, with 15 bases separating them. The CDR3 runs to 14 residues. CDR1 SGHRS and CDR2 YFSETQ come from the germline V gene. The CDR3 DNA sequence: TGCGCCAGCAGCGCCGGACAGACCCAGGAGACCCAGTACTTC. Residues: CASSAGQTQETQYF.

V usage is TRBV7-9 and J usage is TRBJ1-5; no reliable D call. Germline CDR1 and CDR2: SEHNR and FQNEAQ (reference sequence). This CDR3 has 14 residues. Between the trimmed V and J ends, which lost 4 bases and 5 bases, there was a span of 12 bases. The CDR3 loop is CASSSARGDQPQHF. The DNA for the CDR3 is TGTGCCAGCAGCTCCGCCCGCGGTGATCAGCCCCAGCATTTT. Variable domain in full (rest from reference TRBV7-9 and TRBJ1-5): DTGVSQNPRHKITKRGQNVTFRCDPISEHNRLYWYRQTLGQGPEFLTYFQNEAQLEKSRLLSDRFSAERPKGSFSTLEIQRTEQGDSAMYLCASSSARGDQPQHFGDGTRLSIL.

V and J are TRBV27 and TRBJ1-1; D is possibly TRBD1 (6 bases). The V end was cut by 5 bases, the J end by 3 bases, with 16 bases between. This CDR3 contains 15 residues. CDR1 and CDR2 (germline): MNHEY, SMNVEV (reference sequence). CDR3 residues: CASSVQGRRYTEAFF. The DNA for the CDR3 is TGTGCCAGCAGTGTCCAGGGGCGTAGGTACACTGAAGCTTTCTTT.

V usage is TRBV25-1 and J usage is TRBJ2-3; D is possibly TRBD2 (6 bases). This CDR3 region has 15 residues. V was pared by 6 bases and J by 2 bases, with 15 bases between. Germline V gene lookup returns CDR1 MGHDK and CDR2 SYGVNS. The CDR3 DNA sequence: TGTGCCAGCAGAAAGCCGGGAGACTCCACAGATACGCAGTATTTT. Protein sequence: CASRKPGDSTDTQYF.

This clone has only one observation. This chain links TRBV19 with TRBJ2-5; TRBD2 matches 11 bases. The J segment lost 1 base and the V segment lost 7 bases, leaving 5 bases of the junction unmatched. Germline CDR1 and CDR2: LNHDA and SQIVND (reference sequence). The CDR3 spans 15 residues. For the CDR3, the DNA is TGTGCCAGTACCGGGACTAGCGGAATCCAAGAGACCCAGTACTTC. Protein: CASTGTSGIQETQYF.

The chain links TRBV11-3 to TRBJ2-5, with 10 bases identical to TRBD2. The CDR3 length is 15 residues. In germline, CDR1 is SGHNT, CDR2 YENEEA. V was clipped by 6 bases and J by 0 bases; unmatched bases: 4. CDR3 bases: TGTGCCAGCAGTCAAGCGGGGGGGTACCAAGAGACCCAGTACTTC. Its translation: CASSQAGGYQETQYF.

This chain uses TRBV11-3 with TRBJ1-4, with a weak D call TRBD1 (5 bases). Trimming left V 5 bases short and J 2 bases short, with 6 bases between. Germline loops: CDR1 SGHNT, CDR2 YENEEA. The CDR3 sequence is 13 residues long. The CDR3 DNA follows: TGTGCCAGCAGCCCAGGGACTAATGAAAAACTGTTTTTT. Residues: CASSPGTNEKLFF.

The chain employs TRBV14 and TRBJ2-5; no firm D call. The CDR3 has 13 amino acids. The V and J ends lost 3 bases and 5 bases respectively, with 10 bases between them. CDR1 is SGHDN, CDR2 FVKESK, per germline. The CDR3 loop is CASSQPISETQYF. The CDR3 coding sequence is TGTGCCAGCAGCCAGCCTATTTCGGAGACCCAGTACTTC.

About this clone: Other DNA sequences of this sample code for an identical CDR3. V gene TRBV7-9 combines with J gene TRBJ1-4, with unresolved D. CDR3 length: 14 amino acids. V was cut by 0 bases and J by 5 bases, with 7 bases left in between. Germline V CDR1 and CDR2: SEHNR, FQNEAQ (reference sequence). Written as DNA, the CDR3 is TGTGCCAGCAGCTTAGCGGGAGGGAATGAAAAACTGTTTTTT. Protein sequence: CASSLAGGNEKLFF.

This clone was counted between two and nine times. The chain links TRBV5-4 to TRBJ2-7, with 12 bases identical to TRBD1. CDR3 length: 14 amino acids. The junction had 6 bases not matched to a gene; V was cut back by 5 bases and J by 6 bases. Germline V gene data show CDR1 as SGHNT and CDR2 as YYREEE (reference sequence). Here the CDR3 reads CASRPGTGGPEQYF. CDR3 nucleotides: TGTGCCAGCAGACCCGGGACAGGGGGCCCCGAGCAGTACTTC.

This clone came up once. The CDR3 is CSVGDRPPYEQYF. In nucleotides, the CDR3 is TGCAGCGTTGGGGACAGGCCCCCCTACGAGCAGTACTTC. The rearrangement uses TRBV29-1 and TRBJ2-7, with 8 bases matching TRBD1. V was clipped by 4 bases and J by 2 bases; unmatched bases: 4. Germline V gene lookup returns CDR1 SQVTM and CDR2 ANQGSEA. This CDR3 has 13 amino acids.

The chain is built from TRBV21-1 and TRBJ1-5. TRBV21-1 is recorded as a pseudogene. The CDR3 totals 17 residues. CDR3 region: CASSTFPGPAGNQPQHF. The CDR3 DNA follows: TGTGCCAGCAGCACGTTCCCGGGTCCTGCGGGAAATCAGCCCCAGCATTTT.

The rearrangement links TRBV11-3 to TRBJ2-5, with D perhaps TRBD2 (6 bases). The DNA end favors TRBJ2-7, so the J call may be wrong. CDR1 is SGHNT, CDR2 YENEEA, per germline. This CDR3 region has 16 residues. Written as DNA, the CDR3 is TGTGCCAGCAGCTCGAAACCCCCGGGACTCGCCTACGAGCAGTACTTC. Its translation: CASSSKPPGLAYEQYF.